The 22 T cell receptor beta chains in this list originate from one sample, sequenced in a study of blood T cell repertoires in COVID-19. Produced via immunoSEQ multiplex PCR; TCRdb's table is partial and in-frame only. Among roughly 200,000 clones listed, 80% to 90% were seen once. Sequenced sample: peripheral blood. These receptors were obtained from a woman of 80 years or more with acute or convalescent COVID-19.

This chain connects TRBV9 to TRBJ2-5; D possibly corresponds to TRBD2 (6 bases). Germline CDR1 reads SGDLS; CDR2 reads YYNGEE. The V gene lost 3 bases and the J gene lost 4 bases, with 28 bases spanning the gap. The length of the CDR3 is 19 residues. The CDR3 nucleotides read TGTGCCAGCAGCGCCCACTCAACCCGAGCGGGCTCATCGATAGAGACCCAGTACTTC. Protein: CASSAHSTRAGSSIETQYF.

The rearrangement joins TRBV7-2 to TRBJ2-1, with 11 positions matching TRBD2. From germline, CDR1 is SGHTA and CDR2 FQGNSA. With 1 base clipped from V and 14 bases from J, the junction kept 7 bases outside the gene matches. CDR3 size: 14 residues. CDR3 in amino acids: CASSLGSSGRREFF. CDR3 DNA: TGTGCCAGCAGCTTAGGGTCTAGCGGGAGGAGGGAGTTCTTC.

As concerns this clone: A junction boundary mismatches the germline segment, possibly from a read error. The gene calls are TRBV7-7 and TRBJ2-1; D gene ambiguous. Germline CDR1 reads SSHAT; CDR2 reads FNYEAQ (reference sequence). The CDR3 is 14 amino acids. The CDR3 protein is CASSPLGAGWEQFF. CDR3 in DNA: TGTGCTAGCAGCCCCTTAGGAGCCGGGTGGGAGCAGTTCTTC.

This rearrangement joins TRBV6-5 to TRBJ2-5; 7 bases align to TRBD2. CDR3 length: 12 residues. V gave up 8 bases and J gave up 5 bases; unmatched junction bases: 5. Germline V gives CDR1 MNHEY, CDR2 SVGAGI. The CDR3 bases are TGTGCCAGCCGGGGGACTACGGAGACCCAGTACTTC. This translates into CASRGTTETQYF.

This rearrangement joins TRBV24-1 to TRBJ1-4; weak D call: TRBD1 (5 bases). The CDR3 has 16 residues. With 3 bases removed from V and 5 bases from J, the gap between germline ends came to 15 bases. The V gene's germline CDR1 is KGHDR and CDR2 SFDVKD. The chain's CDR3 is CATSDQDSYPNEKLFF. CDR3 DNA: TGTGCCACCAGTGATCAAGACAGCTATCCAAATGAAAAACTGTTTTTT.

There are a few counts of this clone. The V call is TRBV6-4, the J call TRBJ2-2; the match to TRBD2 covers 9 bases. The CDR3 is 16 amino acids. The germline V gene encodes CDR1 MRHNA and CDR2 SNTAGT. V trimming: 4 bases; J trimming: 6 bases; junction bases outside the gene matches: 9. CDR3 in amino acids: CASSGVAGVGAGELFF. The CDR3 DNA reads TGTGCCAGCAGTGGAGTAGCGGGGGTAGGAGCCGGGGAGCTGTTTTTT.

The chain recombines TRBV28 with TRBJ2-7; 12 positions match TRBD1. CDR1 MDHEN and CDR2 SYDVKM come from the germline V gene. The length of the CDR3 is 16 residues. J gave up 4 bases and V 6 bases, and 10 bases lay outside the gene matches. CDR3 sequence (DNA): TGTGCCAGCAGCTTACTAGGGGACAGGGGGCTGTACGAGCAGTACTTC. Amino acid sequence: CASSLLGDRGLYEQYF.

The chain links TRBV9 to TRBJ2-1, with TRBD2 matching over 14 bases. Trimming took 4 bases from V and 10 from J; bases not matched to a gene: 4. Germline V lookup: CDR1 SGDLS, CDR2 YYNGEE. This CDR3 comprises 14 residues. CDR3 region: CASSWTSGRPEQFF. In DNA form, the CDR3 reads TGTGCCAGCAGCTGGACTAGCGGGAGGCCCGAGCAGTTCTTC.

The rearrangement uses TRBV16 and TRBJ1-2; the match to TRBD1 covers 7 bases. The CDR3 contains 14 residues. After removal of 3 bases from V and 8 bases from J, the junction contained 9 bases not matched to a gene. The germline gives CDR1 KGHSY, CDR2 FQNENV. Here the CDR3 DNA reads TGTGCCAGCAGCCAGCAGCGACAGGGAGTAGGCTACACCTTC. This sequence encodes CASSQQRQGVGYTF.

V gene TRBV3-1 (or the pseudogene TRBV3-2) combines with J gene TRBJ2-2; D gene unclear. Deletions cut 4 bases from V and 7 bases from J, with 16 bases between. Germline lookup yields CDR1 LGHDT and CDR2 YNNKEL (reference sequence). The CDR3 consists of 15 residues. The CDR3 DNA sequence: TGTGCCAGCAGCCCCTCGGGTGAGCTTAACGGGGAGCTGTTTTTT. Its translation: CASSPSGELNGELFF.

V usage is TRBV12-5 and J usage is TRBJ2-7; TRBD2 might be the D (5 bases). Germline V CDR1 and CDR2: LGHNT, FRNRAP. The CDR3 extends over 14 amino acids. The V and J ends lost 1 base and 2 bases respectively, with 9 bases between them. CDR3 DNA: TGTGCTAGTGGTTTGGCGGCGGGCGCCTACGAGCAGTACTTC. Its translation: CASGLAAGAYEQYF.

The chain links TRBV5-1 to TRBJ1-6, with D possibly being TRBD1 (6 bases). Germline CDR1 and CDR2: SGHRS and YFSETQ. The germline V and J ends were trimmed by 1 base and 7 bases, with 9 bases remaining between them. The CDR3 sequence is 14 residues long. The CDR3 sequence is CASSLTGQNSPLHF. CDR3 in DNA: TGCGCCAGCAGCTTGACAGGGCAAAATTCACCCCTCCACTTT.

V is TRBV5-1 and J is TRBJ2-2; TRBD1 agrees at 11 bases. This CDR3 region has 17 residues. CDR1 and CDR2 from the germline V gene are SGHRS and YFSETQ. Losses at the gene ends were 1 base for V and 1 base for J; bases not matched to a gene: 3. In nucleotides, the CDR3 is TGCGCCAGCAGCTTGTTGGGGACAGGGGGGAACACCGGGGAGCTGTTTTTT. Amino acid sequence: CASSLLGTGGNTGELFF.

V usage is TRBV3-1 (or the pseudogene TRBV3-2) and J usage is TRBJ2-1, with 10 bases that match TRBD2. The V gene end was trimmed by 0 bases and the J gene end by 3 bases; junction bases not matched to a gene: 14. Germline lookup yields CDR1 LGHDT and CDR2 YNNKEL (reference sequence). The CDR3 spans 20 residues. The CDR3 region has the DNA TGTGCCAGCAGCCAAGATCTGAGGCTAGCGGGAGTTCCACACTACAATGAGCAGTTCTTC. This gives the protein CASSQDLRLAGVPHYNEQFF.

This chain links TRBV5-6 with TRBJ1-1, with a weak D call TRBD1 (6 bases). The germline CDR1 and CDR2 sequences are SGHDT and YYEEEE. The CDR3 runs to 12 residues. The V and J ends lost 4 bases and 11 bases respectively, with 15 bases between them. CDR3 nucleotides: TGTGCCAGCAGCCGGGGACACCTTGGGGCTTTCTTT. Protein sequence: CASSRGHLGAFF.

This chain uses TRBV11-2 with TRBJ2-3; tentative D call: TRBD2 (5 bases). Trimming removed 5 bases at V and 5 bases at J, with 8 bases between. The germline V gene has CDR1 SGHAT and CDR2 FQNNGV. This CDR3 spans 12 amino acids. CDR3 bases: TGTGCCAGCAGCCACGGGGAAGATACGCAGTATTTT. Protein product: CASSHGEDTQYF.

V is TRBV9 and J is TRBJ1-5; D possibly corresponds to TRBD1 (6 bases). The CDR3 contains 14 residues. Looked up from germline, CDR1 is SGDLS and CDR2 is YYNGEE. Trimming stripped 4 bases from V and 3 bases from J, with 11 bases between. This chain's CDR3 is CASSPDSFNQPQHF. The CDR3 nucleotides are TGTGCCAGCAGCCCGGACAGCTTCAATCAGCCCCAGCATTTT.

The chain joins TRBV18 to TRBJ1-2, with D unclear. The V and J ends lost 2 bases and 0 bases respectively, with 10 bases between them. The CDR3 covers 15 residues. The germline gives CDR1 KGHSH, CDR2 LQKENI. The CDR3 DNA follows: TGTGCCAGCTCACCAGCTGCCGGGACTAACTATGGCTACACCTTC. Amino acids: CASSPAAGTNYGYTF.

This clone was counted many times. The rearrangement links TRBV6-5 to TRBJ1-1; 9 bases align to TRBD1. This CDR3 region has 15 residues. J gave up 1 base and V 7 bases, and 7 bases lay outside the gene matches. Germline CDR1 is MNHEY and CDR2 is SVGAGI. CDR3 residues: CASIPWDRANTEAFF. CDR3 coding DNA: TGTGCCAGCATCCCCTGGGACAGGGCGAACACTGAAGCTTTCTTT.

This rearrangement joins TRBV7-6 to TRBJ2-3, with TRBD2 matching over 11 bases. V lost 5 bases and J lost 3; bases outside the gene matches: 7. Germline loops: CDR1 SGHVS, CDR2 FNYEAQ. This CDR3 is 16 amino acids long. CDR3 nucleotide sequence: TGTGCCAGCAGCCCCAGTCGACTAGCGGGAACAGATACGCAGTATTTT. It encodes CASSPSRLAGTDTQYF.

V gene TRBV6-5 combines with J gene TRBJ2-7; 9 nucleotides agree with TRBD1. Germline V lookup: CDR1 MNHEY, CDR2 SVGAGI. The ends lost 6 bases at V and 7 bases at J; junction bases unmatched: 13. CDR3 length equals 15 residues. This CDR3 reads CASRPRGTGTGEQYF. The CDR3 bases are TGTGCCAGCAGACCACGTGGGACAGGGACGGGGGAGCAGTACTTC.

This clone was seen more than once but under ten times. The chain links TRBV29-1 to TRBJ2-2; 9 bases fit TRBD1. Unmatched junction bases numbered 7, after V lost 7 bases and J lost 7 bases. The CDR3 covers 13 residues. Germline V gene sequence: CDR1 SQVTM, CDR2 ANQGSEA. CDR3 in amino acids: CSAGDRENGELFF. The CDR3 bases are TGCAGCGCCGGGGACAGGGAAAACGGGGAGCTGTTTTTT.